The clone carrying this T cell receptor (beta chain) was seen a handful of times. What it binds is unknown. The data originate from a study of CD8 T cells in ankylosing spondylitis. Trimming at V came to 5 bases and at J to 3 bases, leaving 12 bases not matched to a gene. The CDR3 consists of 16 residues. Germline CDR1 SGHAT, CDR2 FQNNGV. Whole-study results and caveats: Past research had described some motif variants in reactive arthritis synovial fluid and blood.

In TCRdb, the 5' RACE reads were re-called with MiXCR into one record per CDR3 protein. The sample includes about 320,000 distinct CDR3 sequences, around 10% of them seen just once. The chain carries TRBV11-2 and TRBJ2-7, with TRBD2 matching over 8 bases. This sequence was found in a female donor with ankylosing spondylitis or in good health (not recorded which). Sequenced material: blood, either unsorted or a sorted T cell fraction (not recorded which). For the CDR3, the DNA is TGTGCCAGCAGCCGTCTCGGAGCGGGGGTCCTCTACGAGCAGTACTTC. Translated, it gives CASSRLGAGVLYEQYF.